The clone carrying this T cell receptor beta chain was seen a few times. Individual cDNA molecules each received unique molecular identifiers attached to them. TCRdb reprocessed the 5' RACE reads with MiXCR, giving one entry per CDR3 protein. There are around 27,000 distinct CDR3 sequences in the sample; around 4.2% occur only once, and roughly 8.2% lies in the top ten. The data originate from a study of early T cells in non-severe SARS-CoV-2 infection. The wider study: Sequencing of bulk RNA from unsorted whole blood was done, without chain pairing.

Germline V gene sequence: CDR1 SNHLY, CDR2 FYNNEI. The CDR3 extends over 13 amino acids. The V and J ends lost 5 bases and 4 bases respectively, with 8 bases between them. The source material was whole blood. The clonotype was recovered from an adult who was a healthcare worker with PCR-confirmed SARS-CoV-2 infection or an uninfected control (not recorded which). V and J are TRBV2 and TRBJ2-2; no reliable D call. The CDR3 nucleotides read TGTGCCAGCAGTAGGACGGGCACCGGGGAGCTGTTTTTT. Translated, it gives CASSRTGTGELFF.